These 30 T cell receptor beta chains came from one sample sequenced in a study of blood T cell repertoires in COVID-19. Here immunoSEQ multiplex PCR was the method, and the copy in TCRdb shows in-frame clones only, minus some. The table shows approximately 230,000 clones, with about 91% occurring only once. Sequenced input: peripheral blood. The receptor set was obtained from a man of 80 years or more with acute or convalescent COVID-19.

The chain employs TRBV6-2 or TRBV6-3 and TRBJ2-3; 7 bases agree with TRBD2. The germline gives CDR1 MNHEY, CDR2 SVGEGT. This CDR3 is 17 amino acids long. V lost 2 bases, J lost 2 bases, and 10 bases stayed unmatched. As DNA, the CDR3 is TGTGCCAGCAGTTACGCTTTTCGCGGGGGTTACACAGATACGCAGTATTTT. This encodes CASSYAFRGGYTDTQYF.

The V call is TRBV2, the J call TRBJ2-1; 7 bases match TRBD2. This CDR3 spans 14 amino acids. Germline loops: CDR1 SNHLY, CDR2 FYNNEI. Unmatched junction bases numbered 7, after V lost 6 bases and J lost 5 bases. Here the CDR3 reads CASSAGLDNNEQFF. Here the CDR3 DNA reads TGTGCCAGCAGCGCCGGACTAGACAACAATGAGCAGTTCTTC.

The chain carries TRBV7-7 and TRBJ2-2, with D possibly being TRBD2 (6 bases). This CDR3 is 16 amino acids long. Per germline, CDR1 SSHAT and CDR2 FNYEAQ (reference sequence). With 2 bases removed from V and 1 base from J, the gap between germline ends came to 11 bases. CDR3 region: CASSLMAGLNTGELFF. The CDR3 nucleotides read TGTGCCAGCAGCTTAATGGCGGGATTGAACACCGGGGAGCTGTTTTTT. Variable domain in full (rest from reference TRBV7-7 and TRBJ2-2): GAGVSQSPRYKVTKRGQDVTLRCDPISSHATLYWYQQALGQGPEFLTYFNYEAQPDKSGLPSDRFSAERPEGSISTLTIQRTEQRDSAMYRCASSLMAGLNTGELFFGEGSRLTVL.

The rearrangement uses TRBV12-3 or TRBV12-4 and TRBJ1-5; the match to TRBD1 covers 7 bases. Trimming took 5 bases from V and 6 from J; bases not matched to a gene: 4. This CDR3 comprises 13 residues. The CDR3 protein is CASSRTGVQPQHF. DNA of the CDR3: TGTGCCAGCAGTCGAACAGGGGTTCAGCCCCAGCATTTT.

The CDR3 coding sequence is TGTGCCAGCAGTGAATGGACAGCCGGCTCCTACGAGCAGTACTTC. Amino acid sequence: CASSEWTAGSYEQYF. This chain connects TRBV6-1 to TRBJ2-7, with a possible D match to TRBD1 (6 bases). V lost 2 bases and J 0 bases, leaving 11 bases between the germline ends. Looked up from germline, CDR1 is MNHNS and CDR2 is SASEGT. The CDR3 runs 15 residues.

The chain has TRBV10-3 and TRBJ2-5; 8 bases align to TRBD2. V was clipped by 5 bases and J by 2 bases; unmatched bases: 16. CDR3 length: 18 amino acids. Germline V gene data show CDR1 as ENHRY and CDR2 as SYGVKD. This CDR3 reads CAISRSGGQRKIQETQYF. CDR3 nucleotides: TGTGCCATCAGTAGGAGCGGGGGCCAGAGAAAAATTCAAGAGACCCAGTACTTC.

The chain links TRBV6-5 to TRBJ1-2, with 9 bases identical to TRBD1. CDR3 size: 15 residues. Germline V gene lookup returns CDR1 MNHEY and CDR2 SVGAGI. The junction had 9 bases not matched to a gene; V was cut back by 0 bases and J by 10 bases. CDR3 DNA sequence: TGTGCCAGCAGTTACTCAACAGGGGGCGAAAGATTCTACACCTTC. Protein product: CASSYSTGGERFYTF.

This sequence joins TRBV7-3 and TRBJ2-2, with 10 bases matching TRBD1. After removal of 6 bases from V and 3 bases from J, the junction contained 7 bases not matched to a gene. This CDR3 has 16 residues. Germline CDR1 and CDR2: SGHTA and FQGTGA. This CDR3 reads CASRPPGTGDTGELFF. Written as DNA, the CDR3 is TGTGCCAGCAGACCCCCTGGGACAGGGGACACCGGGGAGCTGTTTTTT.

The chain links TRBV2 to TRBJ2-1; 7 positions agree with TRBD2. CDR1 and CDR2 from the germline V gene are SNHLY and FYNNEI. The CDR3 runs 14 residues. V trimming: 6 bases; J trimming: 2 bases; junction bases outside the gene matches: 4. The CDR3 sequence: CASSGGTTYNEQFF. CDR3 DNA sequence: TGTGCCAGCAGCGGGGGGACTACCTACAATGAGCAGTTCTTC.

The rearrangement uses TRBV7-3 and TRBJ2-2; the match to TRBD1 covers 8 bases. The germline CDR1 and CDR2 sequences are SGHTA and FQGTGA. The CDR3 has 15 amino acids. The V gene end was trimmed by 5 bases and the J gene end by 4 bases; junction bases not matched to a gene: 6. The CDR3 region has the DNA TGTGCCAGCAGCCCCGGGACAGGAGGCACCGGGGAGCTGTTTTTT. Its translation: CASSPGTGGTGELFF.

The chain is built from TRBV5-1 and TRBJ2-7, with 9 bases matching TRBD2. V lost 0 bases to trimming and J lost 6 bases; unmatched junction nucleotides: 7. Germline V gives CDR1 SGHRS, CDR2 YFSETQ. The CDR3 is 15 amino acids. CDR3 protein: CASSLGLAVGSEQYF. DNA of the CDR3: TGCGCCAGCAGCTTGGGACTAGCGGTGGGGAGCGAGCAGTACTTC.

CDR3 sequence (DNA): TGCGCCAGCAGGCAACAGGGGGATCCTAATTCACCCCTCCACTTT. Protein: CASRQQGDPNSPLHF. J is TRBJ1-6 and V is TRBV5-1; 8 nucleotides match TRBD1. The CDR3 has 15 amino acids. V shed 5 bases and J 6 bases; nucleotides not matched to a gene: 7. Germline V gene sequence: CDR1 SGHRS, CDR2 YFSETQ. Looking up the rest from reference TRBV5-1 and TRBJ1-6 gives the full variable domain: KAGVTQTPRYLIKTRGQQVTLSCSPISGHRSVSWYQQTPGQGLQFLFEYFSETQRNKGNFPGRFSGRQFSNSRSEMNVSTLELGDSALYLCASRQQGDPNSPLHFGNGTRLTVT.

CDR3 amino acids: CASSLGLSNYGYTF. CDR3 DNA: TGCGCCAGCAGCTTGGGACTTTCTAACTATGGCTACACCTTC. The chain couples TRBV5-1 to TRBJ1-2; D is unresolved. Per germline, CDR1 SGHRS and CDR2 YFSETQ. The V end lost 0 bases, the J end lost 0 bases, and 6 bases lay between the germline ends. The CDR3 covers 14 residues.

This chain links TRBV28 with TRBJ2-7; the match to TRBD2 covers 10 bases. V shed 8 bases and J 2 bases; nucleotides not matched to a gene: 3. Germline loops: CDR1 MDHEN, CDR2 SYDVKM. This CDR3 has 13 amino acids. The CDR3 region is CASGLADTYEQYF. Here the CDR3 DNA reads TGTGCCAGCGGACTAGCGGACACCTACGAGCAGTACTTC.

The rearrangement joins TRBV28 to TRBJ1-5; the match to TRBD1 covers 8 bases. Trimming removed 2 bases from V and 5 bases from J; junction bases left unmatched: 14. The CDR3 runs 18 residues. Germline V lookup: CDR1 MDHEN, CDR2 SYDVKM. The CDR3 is CASSLRWWVRGPDQPQHF. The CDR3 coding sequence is TGTGCCAGCAGTTTAAGGTGGTGGGTCAGGGGGCCAGATCAGCCCCAGCATTTT.

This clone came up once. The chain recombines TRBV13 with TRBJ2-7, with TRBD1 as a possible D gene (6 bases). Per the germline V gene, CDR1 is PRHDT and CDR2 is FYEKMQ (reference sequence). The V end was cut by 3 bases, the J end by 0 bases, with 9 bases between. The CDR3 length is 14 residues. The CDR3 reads CASSFLQGSYEQYF. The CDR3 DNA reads TGTGCCAGCAGCTTCTTACAGGGCTCCTACGAGCAGTACTTC.

CDR3 in DNA: TGCGCCAGCAGCACAGGGGACGCTTACGAGCAGTACTTC. It specifies CASSTGDAYEQYF. The J gene is TRBJ2-7, the V gene TRBV5-1; the match to TRBD1 covers 7 bases. CDR1 SGHRS and CDR2 YFSETQ come from the germline V gene. Trimming at V came to 4 bases and at J to 4 bases, leaving 5 bases not matched to a gene. The CDR3 runs to 13 residues.

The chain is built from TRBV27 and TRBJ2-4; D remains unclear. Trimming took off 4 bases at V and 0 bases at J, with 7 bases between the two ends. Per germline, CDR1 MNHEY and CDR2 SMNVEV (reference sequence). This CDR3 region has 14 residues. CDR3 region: CASSSPRAKNIQYF. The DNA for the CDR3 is TGTGCCAGCAGTTCCCCCCGAGCCAAAAACATTCAGTACTTC.

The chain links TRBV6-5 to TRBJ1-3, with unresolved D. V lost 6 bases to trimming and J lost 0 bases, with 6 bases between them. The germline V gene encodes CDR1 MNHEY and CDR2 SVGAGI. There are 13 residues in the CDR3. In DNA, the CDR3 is TGTGCCAGCAGCCCCCTCTCTGGAAACACCATATATTTT. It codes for CASSPLSGNTIYF.

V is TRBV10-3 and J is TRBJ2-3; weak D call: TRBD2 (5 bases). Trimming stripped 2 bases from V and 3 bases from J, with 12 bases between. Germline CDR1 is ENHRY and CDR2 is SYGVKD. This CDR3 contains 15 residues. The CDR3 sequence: CAISEEGSTTDTQYF. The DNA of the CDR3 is TGTGCCATCAGTGAGGAGGGCTCCACGACAGATACGCAGTATTTT.

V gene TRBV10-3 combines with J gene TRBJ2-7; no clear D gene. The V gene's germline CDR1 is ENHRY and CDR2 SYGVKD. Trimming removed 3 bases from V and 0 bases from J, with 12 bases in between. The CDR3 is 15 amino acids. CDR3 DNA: TGTGCCATCAGTGATCATTCGACAAGCTCCTACGAGCAGTACTTC. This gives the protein CAISDHSTSSYEQYF.

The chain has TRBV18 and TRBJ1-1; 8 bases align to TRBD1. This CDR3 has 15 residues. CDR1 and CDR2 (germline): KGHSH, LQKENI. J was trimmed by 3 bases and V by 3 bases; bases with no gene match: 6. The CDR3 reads CASSPSGGADTEAFF. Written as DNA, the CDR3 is TGTGCCAGCTCACCCTCAGGGGGCGCGGACACTGAAGCTTTCTTT. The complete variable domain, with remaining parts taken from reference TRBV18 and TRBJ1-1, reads NAGVMQNPRHLVRRRGQEARLRCSPMKGHSHVYWYRQLPEEGLKFMVYLQKENIIDESGMPKERFSAEFPKEGPSILRIQQVVRGDSAAYFCASSPSGGADTEAFFGQGTRLTVV.

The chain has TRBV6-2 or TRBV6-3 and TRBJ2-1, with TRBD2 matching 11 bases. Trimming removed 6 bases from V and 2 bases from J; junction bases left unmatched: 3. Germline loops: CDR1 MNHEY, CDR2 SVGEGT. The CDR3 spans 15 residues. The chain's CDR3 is CASSLAGGPYNEQFF. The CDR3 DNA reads TGTGCCAGCAGCCTAGCGGGAGGTCCCTACAATGAGCAGTTCTTC.

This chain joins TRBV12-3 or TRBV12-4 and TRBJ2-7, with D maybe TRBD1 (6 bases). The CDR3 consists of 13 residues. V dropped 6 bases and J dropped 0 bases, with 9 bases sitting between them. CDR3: CASRLQGSYEQYF. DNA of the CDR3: TGTGCCAGCAGGTTACAGGGCTCCTACGAGCAGTACTTC.

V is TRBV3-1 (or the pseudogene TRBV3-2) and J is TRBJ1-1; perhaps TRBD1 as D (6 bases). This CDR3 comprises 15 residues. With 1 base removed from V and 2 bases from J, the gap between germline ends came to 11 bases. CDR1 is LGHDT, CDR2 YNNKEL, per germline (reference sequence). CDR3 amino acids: CASSQGTALNTEAFF. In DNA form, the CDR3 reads TGTGCCAGCAGCCAAGGGACAGCATTAAACACTGAAGCTTTCTTT.

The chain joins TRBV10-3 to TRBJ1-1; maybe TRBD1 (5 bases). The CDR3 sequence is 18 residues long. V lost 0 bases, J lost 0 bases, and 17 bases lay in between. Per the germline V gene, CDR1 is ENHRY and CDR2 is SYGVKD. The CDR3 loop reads CAISESNRVGGVNTEAFF. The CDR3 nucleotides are TGTGCCATCAGTGAGTCGAATAGGGTCGGGGGAGTGAACACTGAAGCTTTCTTT.

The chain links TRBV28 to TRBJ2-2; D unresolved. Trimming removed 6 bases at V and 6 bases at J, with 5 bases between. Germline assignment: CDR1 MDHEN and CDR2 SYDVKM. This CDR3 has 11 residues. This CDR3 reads CASRSAGELFF. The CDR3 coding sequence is TGTGCCAGCAGGAGTGCCGGGGAGCTGTTTTTT.

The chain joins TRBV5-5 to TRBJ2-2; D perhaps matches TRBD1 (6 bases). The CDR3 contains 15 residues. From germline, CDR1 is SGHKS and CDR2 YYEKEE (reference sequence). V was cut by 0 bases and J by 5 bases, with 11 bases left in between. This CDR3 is CASSLGLQGTGELFF. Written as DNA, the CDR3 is TGTGCCAGCAGCTTGGGTTTACAGGGAACCGGGGAGCTGTTTTTT.

CDR3 in DNA: TGTGCCAGCAGCTTATTTGAGGGCTCGAATTCACCCCTCCACTTT. Residues: CASSLFEGSNSPLHF. The chain has TRBV7-3 and TRBJ1-6; no definite D call. This CDR3 region has 15 residues. Trimming cost V 2 bases and J 7 bases, with 12 bases left between them. The germline V gene encodes CDR1 SGHTA and CDR2 FQGTGA.

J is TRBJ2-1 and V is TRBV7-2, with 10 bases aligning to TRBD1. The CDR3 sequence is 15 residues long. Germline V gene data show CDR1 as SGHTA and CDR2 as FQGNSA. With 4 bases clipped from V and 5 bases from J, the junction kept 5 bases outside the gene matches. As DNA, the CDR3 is TGTGCCAGCAGCTCCTGGGACAGGGGTGACAATGAGCAGTTCTTC. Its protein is CASSSWDRGDNEQFF.